The rows below give T cell receptor beta chains drawn from one sample of a study of blood T cell repertoires in COVID-19. Generated by immunoSEQ multiplex PCR, the TCRdb table keeps only in-frame clones and is missing some. The sample shows 110,000 to 150,000 clones, approximately 80% of them seen only once. Sequencing was performed on peripheral blood. Receptor source: a human donor in a cohort sampled during active COVID-19. CDR3s include the opening cysteine and the closing phenylalanine or tryptophan. A D gene is named only where the DNA matches it firmly. Only some rows state a clone size, as once, few, many or a class for expanded clones.

j_call | clone_size | d_call | v_call | cdr3_aa | cdr3_nt
TRBJ1-2 | - | - | TRBV4-3 | CASSQDPRNYGYTF | TGCGCCAGCAGCCAAGATCCGCGAAACTATGGCTACACCTTC
TRBJ1-2 | - | - | TRBV10-3 | CAISGVGSSGYTF | TGTGCCATCAGTGGGGTCGGGTCCAGTGGCTACACCTTC
TRBJ2-7 | - | - | TRBV7-6 | CASSPGGTSIGGEQYF | TGTGCCAGCAGCCCCGGAGGGACTTCAATAGGCGGCGAGCAGTACTTC
TRBJ1-1 | - | TRBD1 | TRBV19 | CASRYRGRLNTEAFF | TGTGCCAGTAGGTACAGGGGGCGACTGAACACTGAAGCTTTCTTT
TRBJ2-7 | - | - | TRBV7-2 | CASRRGRSSYEQYF | TGTGCCAGCAGGCGGGGGCGGAGCTCCTACGAGCAGTACTTC
TRBJ1-1 | - | - | TRBV5-4 | CASSLGGPTQTFF | TGTGCCAGCAGCTTGGGTGGGCCCACGCAGACTTTCTTT
TRBJ2-3 | - | - | TRBV2 | CASTASSGDTQYF | TGTGCCAGCACGGCTAGTTCGGGAGATACGCAGTATTTT
TRBJ2-3 | - | TRBD2 | TRBV7-6 | CASRRRRGAGSNTDTQYF | TGTGCCAGCAGACGCAGGCGGGGGGCCGGCTCAAACACAGATACGCAGTATTTT
TRBJ2-7 | once | TRBD1 | TRBV7-2 | CASSLDVAGGGEQYF | TGTGCCAGCAGCTTAGACGTCGCAGGGGGTGGGGAGCAGTACTTC
TRBJ2-5 | - | TRBD1 | TRBV5-1 | CASSLAAGGEETQYF | TGCGCCAGCAGCTTGGCGGCAGGGGGTGAAGAGACCCAGTACTTC
TRBJ2-2 | - | - | TRBV10-3 | CAISLNTGELFF | TGTGCCATCAGCCTAAACACCGGGGAGCTGTTTTTT
TRBJ2-2 | - | TRBD2 | TRBV18 | CASSRTSGFTGELFF | TGTGCCAGCTCAAGGACTAGCGGGTTCACCGGGGAGCTGTTTTTT
TRBJ1-2 | - | TRBD1 | TRBV7-9 | CASSSGRQGGGYTF | TGTGCCAGCAGCTCCGGCCGACAGGGTGGTGGCTACACCTTC
TRBJ2-5 | - | - | TRBV11-2 | CASSKNTGYPGETQYF | TGTGCCAGCAGCAAAAATACAGGGTATCCTGGGGAGACCCAGTACTTC
TRBJ1-1 | - | - | TRBV7-2 | CASSVRAWTEAFF | TGTGCCAGCAGCGTCAGGGCTTGGACTGAAGCTTTCTTT
TRBJ1-1 | - | - | TRBV27 | CASTRPRNTEAFF | TGTGCCAGCACCCGCCCCAGGAACACTGAAGCTTTCTTT
TRBJ1-2 | - | - | TRBV10-3 | CAISDSPGSSANYGYTF | TGTGCCATCAGTGATTCGCCCGGGTCCTCAGCTAACTATGGCTACACCTTC
TRBJ1-6 | - | - | TRBV14 | CASSPRQVAPLHF | TGTGCCAGCAGCCCGAGACAGGTCGCACCCCTCCACTTT
TRBJ2-3 | once | TRBD2 | TRBV29-1 | CSGSSGRTDTQYF | TGCAGCGGATCTAGCGGGAGAACAGATACGCAGTATTTT
TRBJ2-1 | once | TRBD2 | TRBV2 | CASRRRENYNEQFF | TGTGCCAGCAGGAGGCGGGAGAACTACAATGAGCAGTTCTTC
TRBJ2-3 | - | - | TRBV6-6 | CASSDGTFSTDTQYF | TGTGCCAGCAGCGATGGGACTTTCAGCACAGATACGCAGTATTTT
TRBJ1-1 | - | - | TRBV19 | CASSNTVNTEAFF | TGTGCCAGTAGTAACACAGTGAACACTGAAGCTTTCTTT
TRBJ1-2 | - | - | TRBV19 | CASRLDNYGYTF | TGTGCCAGTAGGTTAGATAACTATGGCTACACCTTC
TRBJ1-4 | - | - | TRBV11-2 | CASSPERGEKLFF | TGTGCCAGCAGCCCCGAGAGGGGGGAAAAACTGTTTTTT
TRBJ1-5 | - | - | TRBV19 | CASSKGQLNQPQHF | TGTGCCAGTAGTAAAGGACAGCTCAATCAGCCCCAGCATTTT
TRBJ1-1 | - | - | TRBV10-3 | CAISEQGSEAFF | TGTGCCATCAGTGAGCAGGGTTCTGAAGCTTTCTTT
TRBJ1-3 | - | - | TRBV5-1 | CASSLYGSSGNTIYF | TGCGCCAGCAGCTTGTACGGGAGCTCTGGAAACACCATATATTTT
TRBJ2-6 | - | TRBD2 | TRBV2 | CASSERSGAGANVLTF | TGTGCCAGCAGTGAAAGGAGCGGGGCTGGGGCCAACGTCCTGACTTTC
TRBJ1-1 | - | TRBD1 | TRBV5-1 | CASSPGQGEAFF | TGCGCCAGCAGCCCAGGACAGGGTGAAGCTTTCTTT
TRBJ1-5 | few | - | TRBV19 | CASSSRTGTRGRYSNQPQHF | TGTGCCAGTAGTTCACGAACCGGGACAAGGGGTCGATATAGCAATCAGCCCCAGCATTTT
TRBJ2-2 | - | - | TRBV7-2 | CASSPIPGALVGELFF | TGTGCCAGCAGCCCTATCCCTGGGGCGTTGGTGGGGGAGCTGTTTTTT
TRBJ1-4 | once | - | TRBV4-3 | CASSPSRSGEGKLFF | TGCGCCAGCAGCCCCTCAAGATCGGGGGAAGGAAAACTGTTTTTT
TRBJ2-5 | - | TRBD2 | TRBV5-1 | CASSLAGGLQETQYF | TGCGCCAGCAGCCTAGCGGGGGGCCTCCAAGAGACCCAGTACTTC
TRBJ1-2 | - | - | TRBV7-2 | CASSLQAGTNYGYTF | TGTGCCAGCAGCTTACAGGCCGGGACTAACTATGGCTACACCTTC
TRBJ1-1 | - | - | TRBV9 | CASSVESSRTNTEAFF | TGTGCCAGCAGCGTAGAATCGTCACGGACTAACACTGAAGCTTTCTTT
TRBJ2-1 | - | TRBD2 | TRBV19 | CASSFQRGRNEQFF | TGTGCCAGTAGTTTCCAGCGGGGGAGGAATGAGCAGTTCTTC
TRBJ1-1 | - | - | TRBV6-2/TRBV6-3 | CASSYSGFTEAFF | TGTGCCAGCAGTTATTCGGGATTCACTGAAGCTTTCTTT
TRBJ1-1 | - | TRBD1 | TRBV9 | CASSVDPGGLEMNTEAFF | TGTGCCAGCAGCGTAGATCCAGGGGGCTTGGAGATGAACACTGAAGCTTTCTTT
TRBJ2-7 | - | TRBD2 | TRBV11-1 | CASSSAGGAVYEQYF | TGTGCCAGCAGCTCCGCGGGGGGCGCAGTCTACGAGCAGTACTTC
TRBJ2-1 | - | TRBD2 | TRBV27 | CASSSNLALAGGNEQFF | TGTGCCAGCAGTTCAAACCTAGCGCTAGCGGGAGGTAATGAGCAGTTCTTC